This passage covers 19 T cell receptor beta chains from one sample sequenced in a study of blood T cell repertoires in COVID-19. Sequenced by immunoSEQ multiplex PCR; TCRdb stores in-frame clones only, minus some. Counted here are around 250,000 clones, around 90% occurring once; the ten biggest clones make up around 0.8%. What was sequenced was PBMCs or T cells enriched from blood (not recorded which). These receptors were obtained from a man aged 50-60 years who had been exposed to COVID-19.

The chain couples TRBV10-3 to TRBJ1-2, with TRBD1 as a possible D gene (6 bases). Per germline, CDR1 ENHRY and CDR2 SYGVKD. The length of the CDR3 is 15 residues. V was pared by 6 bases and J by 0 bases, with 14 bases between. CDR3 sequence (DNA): TGTGCCATCAGGAGCGGACAGACCACTAACTATGGCTACACCTTC. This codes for CAIRSGQTTNYGYTF.

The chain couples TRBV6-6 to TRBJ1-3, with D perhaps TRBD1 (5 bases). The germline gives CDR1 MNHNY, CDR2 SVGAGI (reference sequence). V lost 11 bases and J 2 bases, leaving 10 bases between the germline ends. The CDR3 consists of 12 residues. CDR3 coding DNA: TGTGCCGCGCGACAGACTGGAAACACCATATATTTT. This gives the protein CAARQTGNTIYF.

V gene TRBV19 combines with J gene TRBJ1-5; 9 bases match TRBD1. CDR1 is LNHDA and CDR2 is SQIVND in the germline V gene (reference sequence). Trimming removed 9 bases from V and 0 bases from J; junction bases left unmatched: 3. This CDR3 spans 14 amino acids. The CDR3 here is CASLQGASNQPQHF. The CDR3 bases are TGTGCCAGCTTACAGGGGGCTAGCAATCAGCCCCAGCATTTT.

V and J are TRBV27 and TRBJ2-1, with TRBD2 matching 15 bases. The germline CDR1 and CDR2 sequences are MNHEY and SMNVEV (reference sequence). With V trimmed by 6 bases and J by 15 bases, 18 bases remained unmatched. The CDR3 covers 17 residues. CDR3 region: CASSSLHPGLAGGGLFF. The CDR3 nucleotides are TGTGCCAGCAGCTCACTCCACCCGGGACTAGCGGGAGGTGGTCTGTTCTTC.

The CDR3 is CASSRNLRPGQGNTGELFF. The CDR3 coding sequence is TGTGCCAGCTCCCGAAATCTCCGACCGGGACAGGGGAACACCGGGGAGCTGTTTTTT. The rearrangement uses TRBV18 and TRBJ2-2; 9 positions agree with TRBD1. CDR1 KGHSH and CDR2 LQKENI come from the germline V gene. CDR3 length: 19 residues. V gave up 6 bases and J gave up 1 base; unmatched junction bases: 15.

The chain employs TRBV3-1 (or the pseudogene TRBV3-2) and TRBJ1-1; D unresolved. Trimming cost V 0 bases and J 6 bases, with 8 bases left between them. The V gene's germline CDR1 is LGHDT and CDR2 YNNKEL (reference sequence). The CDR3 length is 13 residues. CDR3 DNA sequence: TGTGCCAGCAGCCAAGATCACGAGGCTGAAGCTTTCTTT. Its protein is CASSQDHEAEAFF.

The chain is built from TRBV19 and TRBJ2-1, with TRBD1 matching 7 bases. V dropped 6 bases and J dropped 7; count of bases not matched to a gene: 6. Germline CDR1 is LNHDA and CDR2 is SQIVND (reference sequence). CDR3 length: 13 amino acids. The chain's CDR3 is CASSLIQGNEQFF. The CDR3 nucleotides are TGTGCCAGTAGCTTGATACAGGGGAATGAGCAGTTCTTC.

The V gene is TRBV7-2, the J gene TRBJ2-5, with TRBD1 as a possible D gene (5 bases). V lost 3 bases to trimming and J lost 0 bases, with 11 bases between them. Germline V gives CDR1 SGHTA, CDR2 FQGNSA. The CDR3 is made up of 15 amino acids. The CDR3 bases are TGTGCCAGCAGCTTCTTACAGGTTTACCAAGAGACCCAGTACTTC. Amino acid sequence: CASSFLQVYQETQYF.

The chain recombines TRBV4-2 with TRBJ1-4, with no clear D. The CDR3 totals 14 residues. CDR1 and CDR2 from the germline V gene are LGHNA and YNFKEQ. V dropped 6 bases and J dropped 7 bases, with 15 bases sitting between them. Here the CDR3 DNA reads TGTGCCAGCAGAGGGTCGGGCCGGGGTGAAAAACTGTTTTTT. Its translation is CASRGSGRGEKLFF.

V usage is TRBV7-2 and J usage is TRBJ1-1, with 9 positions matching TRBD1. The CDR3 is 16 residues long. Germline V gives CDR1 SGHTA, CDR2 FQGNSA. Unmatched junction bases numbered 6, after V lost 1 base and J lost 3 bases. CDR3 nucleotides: TGTGCCAGCAGCTTAGGACAGGGGGTAGGGGACACTGAAGCTTTCTTT. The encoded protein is CASSLGQGVGDTEAFF.

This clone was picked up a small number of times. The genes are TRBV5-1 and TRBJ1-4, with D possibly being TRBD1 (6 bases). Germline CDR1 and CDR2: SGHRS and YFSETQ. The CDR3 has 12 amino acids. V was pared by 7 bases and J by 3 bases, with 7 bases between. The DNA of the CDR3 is TGCGCCAGCCGACAGGCTAATGAAAAACTGTTTTTT. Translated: CASRQANEKLFF.

For the CDR3, the DNA is TGTGCCATCAGTGAGAGGGGGAGTTCCCACAATGAGCAGTTCTTC. Protein sequence: CAISERGSSHNEQFF. The chain is built from TRBV10-3 and TRBJ2-1, with D maybe TRBD1 (6 bases). Trimming cost V 2 bases and J 5 bases, with 13 bases left between them. The CDR3 spans 15 residues. Germline loops: CDR1 ENHRY, CDR2 SYGVKD.

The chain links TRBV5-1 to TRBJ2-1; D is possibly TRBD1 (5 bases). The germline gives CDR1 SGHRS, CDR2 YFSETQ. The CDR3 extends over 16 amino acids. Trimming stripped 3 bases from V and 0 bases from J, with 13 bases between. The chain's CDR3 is CASSSQTDSSYNEQFF. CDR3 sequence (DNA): TGCGCCAGCAGCTCACAGACAGACAGCTCCTACAATGAGCAGTTCTTC. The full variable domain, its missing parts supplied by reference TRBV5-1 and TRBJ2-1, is KAGVTQTPRYLIKTRGQQVTLSCSPISGHRSVSWYQQTPGQGLQFLFEYFSETQRNKGNFPGRFSGRQFSNSRSEMNVSTLELGDSALYLCASSSQTDSSYNEQFFGPGTRLTVL.

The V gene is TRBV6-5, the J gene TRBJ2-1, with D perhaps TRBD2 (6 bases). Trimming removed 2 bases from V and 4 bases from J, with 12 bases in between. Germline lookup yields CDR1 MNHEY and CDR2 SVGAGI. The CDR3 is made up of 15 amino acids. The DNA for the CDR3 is TGTGCCAGCAGTTACGGGGTAGCGGAGTACAATGAGCAGTTCTTC. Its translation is CASSYGVAEYNEQFF.

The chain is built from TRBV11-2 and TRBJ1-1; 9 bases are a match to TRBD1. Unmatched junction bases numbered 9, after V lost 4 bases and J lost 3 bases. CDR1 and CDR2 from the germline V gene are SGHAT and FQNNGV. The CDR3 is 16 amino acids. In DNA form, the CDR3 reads TGTGCCAGCAGCTCCCAAATCCGGGACAGGGACACTGAAGCTTTCTTT. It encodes CASSSQIRDRDTEAFF.

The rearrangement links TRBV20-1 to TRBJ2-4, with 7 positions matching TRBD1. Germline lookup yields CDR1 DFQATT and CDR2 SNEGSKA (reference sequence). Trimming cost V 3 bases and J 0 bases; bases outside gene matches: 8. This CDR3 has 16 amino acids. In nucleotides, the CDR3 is TGCAGTGCTAGTCCGGGACAGTCCGTAGCCAAAAACATTCAGTACTTC. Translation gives CSASPGQSVAKNIQYF.

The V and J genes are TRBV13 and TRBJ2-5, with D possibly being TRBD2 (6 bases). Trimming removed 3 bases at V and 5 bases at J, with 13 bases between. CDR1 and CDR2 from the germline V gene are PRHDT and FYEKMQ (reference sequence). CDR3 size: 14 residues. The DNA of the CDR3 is TGTGCCAGCAGCTTGGGGGGAGGAGGTGAGACCCAGTACTTC. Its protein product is CASSLGGGGETQYF.

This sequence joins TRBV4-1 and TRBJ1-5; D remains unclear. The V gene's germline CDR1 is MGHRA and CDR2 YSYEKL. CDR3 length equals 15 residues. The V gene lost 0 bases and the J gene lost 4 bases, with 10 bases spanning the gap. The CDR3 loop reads CASSQDWRPNQPQHF. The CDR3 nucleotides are TGCGCCAGCAGCCAAGATTGGCGGCCTAATCAGCCCCAGCATTTT.

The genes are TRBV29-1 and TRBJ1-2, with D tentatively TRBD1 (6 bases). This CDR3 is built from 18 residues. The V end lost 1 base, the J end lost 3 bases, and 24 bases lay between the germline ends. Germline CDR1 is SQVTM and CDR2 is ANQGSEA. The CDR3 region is CSVEAGGALQRRDYGYTF. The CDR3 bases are TGCAGCGTTGAAGCGGGGGGGGCACTACAGCGAAGAGACTATGGCTACACCTTC.